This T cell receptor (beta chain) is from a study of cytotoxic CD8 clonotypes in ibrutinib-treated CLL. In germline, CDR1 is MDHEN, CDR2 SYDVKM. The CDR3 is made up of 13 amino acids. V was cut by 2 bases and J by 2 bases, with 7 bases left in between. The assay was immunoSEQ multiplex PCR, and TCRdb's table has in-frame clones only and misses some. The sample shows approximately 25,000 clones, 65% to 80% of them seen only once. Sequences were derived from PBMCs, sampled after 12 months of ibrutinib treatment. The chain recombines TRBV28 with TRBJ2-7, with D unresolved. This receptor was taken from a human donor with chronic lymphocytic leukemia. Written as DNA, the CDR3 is TGTGCCAGCAGTTTACCCACACCCTACGAGCAGTACTTC. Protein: CASSLPTPYEQYF.